This is a list of T cell receptor beta chains from one sample in a study of Tregs in tolerant kidney transplant recipients. Sequencing was performed with immunoSEQ multiplex PCR; in TCRdb, only in-frame clones are kept and a portion is missing. The sample has just under 65,000 clones, about 98% seen once; the top ten hold 0.34%. Material: Tregs from blood, obtained before the transplant. The receptor source for this set is a human donor who received a combined kidney and bone marrow transplant. CDR3s include the opening cysteine and the closing phenylalanine or tryptophan. The order of the fields is clone size, V gene, J gene, D gene, CDR3 protein, CDR3 DNA. A D gene is named only where the DNA matches it firmly. Clone size, where shown, is once, few, many, or a class for clones that have expanded.

clone_size: NA; v_call: TRBV6-6; j_call: TRBJ2-3; d_call: NA; cdr3_aa: CAGGTGRTDTQYF; cdr3_nt: TGTGCCGGAGGGACGGGACGCACAGATACGCAGTATTTT
clone_size: NA; v_call: TRBV12-5; j_call: TRBJ2-3; d_call: TRBD2; cdr3_aa: CASGLPSPGLASADTQYF; cdr3_nt: TGTGCTAGTGGTTTGCCGTCCCCGGGACTAGCATCGGCAGATACGCAGTATTTT
clone_size: NA; v_call: TRBV7-6; j_call: TRBJ1-1; d_call: NA; cdr3_aa: CASSLATGVWNTEAFF; cdr3_nt: TGTGCCAGCAGCTTAGCGACGGGGGTGTGGAACACTGAAGCTTTCTTT
clone_size: NA; v_call: TRBV5-4; j_call: TRBJ2-3; d_call: TRBD2; cdr3_aa: CASSLMFSSGASTDTQYF; cdr3_nt: TGTGCCAGCAGCTTGATGTTTTCTAGCGGGGCTAGCACAGATACGCAGTATTTT
clone_size: NA; v_call: TRBV4-1; j_call: TRBJ2-7; d_call: NA; cdr3_aa: CASSHSGGMAEQYF; cdr3_nt: TGCGCCAGCAGCCATTCCGGCGGCATGGCCGAGCAGTACTTC
clone_size: NA; v_call: TRBV4-2; j_call: TRBJ2-5; d_call: TRBD2; cdr3_aa: CASSQDKSSGTIQETQYF; cdr3_nt: TGTGCCAGCAGCCAAGATAAGAGTAGCGGGACTATCCAAGAGACCCAGTACTTC
clone_size: once; v_call: TRBV15; j_call: TRBJ2-1; d_call: TRBD2; cdr3_aa: CATSRDGVGMVGRADNEQFF; cdr3_nt: TGTGCCACCAGCAGAGATGGCGTGGGGATGGTGGGGAGGGCCGACAATGAGCAGTTCTTC
clone_size: NA; v_call: TRBV11-2; j_call: TRBJ2-7; d_call: NA; cdr3_aa: CASSSPQGFRTYEQYF; cdr3_nt: TGTGCCAGCAGCTCCCCTCAGGGTTTTAGGACCTACGAGCAGTACTTC
clone_size: NA; v_call: TRBV9; j_call: TRBJ1-6; d_call: NA; cdr3_aa: CASSVAGYGSPLHF; cdr3_nt: TGTGCCAGCAGCGTAGCAGGGTATGGTTCACCCCTCCACTTT
clone_size: NA; v_call: TRBV25-1; j_call: TRBJ2-4; d_call: TRBD2; cdr3_aa: CASSELSGGFQNIQYF; cdr3_nt: TGTGCCAGCAGTGAATTGTCGGGAGGGTTCCAAAACATTCAGTACTTC
clone_size: NA; v_call: TRBV7-8; j_call: TRBJ1-2; d_call: NA; cdr3_aa: CASSLVRVSGYTF; cdr3_nt: TGTGCCAGCAGCTTAGTCAGGGTTAGTGGCTACACCTTC
clone_size: NA; v_call: TRBV4-2; j_call: TRBJ1-2; d_call: NA; cdr3_aa: CASSQDGSYGYTF; cdr3_nt: TGTGCCAGCAGCCAAGATGGGAGCTATGGCTACACCTTC
clone_size: once; v_call: TRBV12-5; j_call: TRBJ2-2; d_call: NA; cdr3_aa: CASGSRTRPNTGELFF; cdr3_nt: TGTGCTAGTGGTTCCCGGACACGACCGAACACCGGGGAGCTGTTTTTT
clone_size: NA; v_call: TRBV2; j_call: TRBJ2-3; d_call: NA; cdr3_aa: CASSDLQRGTSTDTQYF; cdr3_nt: TGTGCCAGCAGTGATTTACAACGGGGGACTAGCACAGATACGCAGTATTTT
clone_size: NA; v_call: TRBV30; j_call: TRBJ1-1; d_call: NA; cdr3_aa: CAWSVTATEAFF; cdr3_nt: TGTGCCTGGAGTGTCACAGCCACTGAAGCTTTCTTT
clone_size: NA; v_call: TRBV9; j_call: TRBJ2-5; d_call: NA; cdr3_aa: CASSVEAGQETQYF; cdr3_nt: TGTGCCAGCAGCGTAGAGGCAGGCCAAGAGACCCAGTACTTC
clone_size: NA; v_call: TRBV7-2; j_call: TRBJ2-6; d_call: TRBD2; cdr3_aa: CASSLASGRASGANVLTF; cdr3_nt: TGTGCCAGCAGCTTAGCTAGCGGGAGGGCCTCTGGGGCCAACGTCCTGACTTTC
clone_size: NA; v_call: TRBV9; j_call: TRBJ2-3; d_call: NA; cdr3_aa: CASSPRGDNRPDTQYF; cdr3_nt: TGTGCCAGCAGCCCCCGGGGGGACAACCGCCCAGATACGCAGTATTTT
clone_size: NA; v_call: TRBV15; j_call: TRBJ1-5; d_call: NA; cdr3_aa: CATSPGRQTLGPQHF; cdr3_nt: TGTGCCACCAGCCCCGGCCGACAGACCCTTGGGCCCCAGCATTTT